This paragraph covers one TCR beta chain sequence. Its antigen remains unidentified. As to treatment: roughly nine-day PBMC culture with coronavirus spike peptide pools or control peptides (ViraFEST assay). Cultured CD4+ T cell DNA was sequenced using the Oncomine TCR Beta short-read assay. TCRdb re-called the PCR reads with MiXCR, one entry per CDR3 protein. Of roughly 24,000 distinct CDR3 sequences in the sample, roughly 50% were seen once. These data belong to a study of vaccination and CD4 T cells after COVID-19. The overall study: Four females and six males made up the convalescents, with two Hispanic. Every participant was given two doses of BNT162b2 or mRNA-1273 vaccine.

Germline CDR1 reads MNHNS; CDR2 reads SASEGT. The V end was cut by 7 bases, the J end by 2 bases, with 16 bases between. CDR3 length: 15 amino acids. Sequences were obtained from CD4+ T cells from blood, cultured in vitro. This rearrangement joins TRBV6-1 to TRBJ2-3, with D possibly matching TRBD2 (5 bases). This clonotype was sampled from a human donor who had recovered from COVID-19. The CDR3 DNA reads TGTGCCAGCAAGAGGAGCGGACCTGTCACAGATACGCAGTATTTT. Protein product: CASKRSGPVTDTQYF.